This T cell receptor beta chain was sequenced during a study of OX40 agonist ivuxolimab in advanced cancers. As regards this clone: Its antigen remains unknown.

Study-wide findings and caveats: Average numbers of expanded clones were greater in CD8+ T cells than in CD4+. At 0.1 to 3.0 mg/kg and by week 6, CD4+ and CD8+ T cells in the blood had expanded clonally.

Here immunoSEQ multiplex PCR was the method, and the copy in TCRdb shows in-frame clones only, minus some. This sample has about 67,000 clones, with 85% to 90% found just once. Patients with a history of autoimmune disease or on systemic immunosuppression were excluded. Collection of blood occurred at baseline, at cycle 4 day 1, and at cycle 7 day 1. The receptor's source is an adult with an advanced solid tumor such as melanoma, head and neck, liver or kidney cancer. The source was CD4+ or CD8+ T cells sorted from blood, collected in a trial of the OX40 agonist ivuxolimab.

CDR3 loop: CASSLGARSEQYF. DNA for the CDR3: TGTGCCAGCAGCTTAGGGGCCCGGTCCGAGCAGTACTTC. This chain uses TRBV11-2 with TRBJ2-7, with D hard to call. Germline V gives CDR1 SGHAT, CDR2 FQNNGV. This CDR3 has 13 amino acids. V was shortened by 1 base and J by 6 bases, with 10 bases between the two germline ends.